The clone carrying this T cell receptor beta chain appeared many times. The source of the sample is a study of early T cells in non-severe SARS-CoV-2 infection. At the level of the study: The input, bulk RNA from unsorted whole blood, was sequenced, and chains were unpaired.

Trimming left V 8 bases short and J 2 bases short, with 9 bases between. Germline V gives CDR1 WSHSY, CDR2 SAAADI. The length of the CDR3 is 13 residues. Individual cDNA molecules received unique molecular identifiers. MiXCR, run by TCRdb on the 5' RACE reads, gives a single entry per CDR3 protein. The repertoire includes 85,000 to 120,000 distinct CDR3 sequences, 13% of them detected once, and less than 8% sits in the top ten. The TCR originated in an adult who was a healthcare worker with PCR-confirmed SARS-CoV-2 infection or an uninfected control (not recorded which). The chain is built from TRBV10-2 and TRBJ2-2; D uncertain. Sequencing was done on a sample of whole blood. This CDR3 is CASQLINTGELFF. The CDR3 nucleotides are TGCGCCAGCCAACTAATAAACACCGGGGAGCTGTTTTTT.